These T cell receptor beta chains were read from a single sample in a study of post-analysis software for immune sequencing data. TCRdb recomputed calls from the PCR reads with MiXCR, one row per CDR3 protein. In the table there are 450,000 or so distinct CDR3 sequences, roughly 45% of which are singletons. Sequenced input: blood. All receptors come from a girl aged 5 to 17 with multiple sclerosis. CDR3s include the opening cysteine and the closing phenylalanine or tryptophan. A D gene is named only where the DNA matches it firmly. The size entry is marked missing in some rows and otherwise reads once, few, many or a size class.

v_call: TRBV20-1
clone_size: few
j_call: TRBJ2-3
d_call: NA
cdr3_nt: TGCAGTGCTAGAGAGAGGGGGAGCACAGATACGCAGTATTTT
cdr3_aa: CSARERGSTDTQYF

v_call: TRBV20-1
clone_size: once
j_call: TRBJ2-1
d_call: TRBD2
cdr3_nt: TGCAGTGGGTCATCAGGAGCGGGAGGGTACAATGAGCAGTTCTTC
cdr3_aa: CSGSSGAGGYNEQFF

v_call: TRBV15
clone_size: many
j_call: TRBJ2-6
d_call: NA
cdr3_nt: TGTGCCACCAGCGACTCATTGGGCTCTGGGGCCAACGTCCTGACTTTC
cdr3_aa: CATSDSLGSGANVLTF

v_call: TRBV18
clone_size: once
j_call: TRBJ2-3
d_call: TRBD2
cdr3_nt: TGTGCCAGCTCACCAACATTACTAGCGGCCATGACAGATACGCAGTATTTT
cdr3_aa: CASSPTLLAAMTDTQYF

v_call: TRBV4-1
clone_size: NA
j_call: TRBJ2-7
d_call: TRBD2
cdr3_nt: TGCGCCAGCAGCCAGGGACTAGCGGGATCTTCCGAGCAGTACTTC
cdr3_aa: CASSQGLAGSSEQYF

v_call: TRBV20-1
clone_size: NA
j_call: TRBJ2-5
d_call: NA
cdr3_nt: TGCAGTGCTAGACCAAACCGGGACCCTCAGGAGACCCAGTACTTC
cdr3_aa: CSARPNRDPQETQYF

v_call: TRBV7-9
clone_size: NA
j_call: TRBJ2-1
d_call: TRBD1
cdr3_nt: TGTGCCAGCAGCCCGAGGATGGGACAGGGGGTCAATGAGCAGTTCTTC
cdr3_aa: CASSPRMGQGVNEQFF

v_call: TRBV4-1
clone_size: NA
j_call: TRBJ1-2
d_call: NA
cdr3_nt: TGCGCCAGCAGCCGGGGCGCCTTAACAGCTAACTATGGCTACACCTTC
cdr3_aa: CASSRGALTANYGYTF

v_call: TRBV12-3/TRBV12-4
clone_size: NA
j_call: TRBJ2-1
d_call: TRBD2
cdr3_nt: TGTGCCAGCCAAAGCGGGAGGGTGAACAATGAGCAGTTCTTC
cdr3_aa: CASQSGRVNNEQFF

v_call: TRBV3-1
clone_size: NA
j_call: TRBJ2-4
d_call: NA
cdr3_nt: TGTGCCAGCAGCCAAGCGGGACGGAGAAAAAACATTCAGTACTTC
cdr3_aa: CASSQAGRRKNIQYF

v_call: TRBV20-1
clone_size: NA
j_call: TRBJ2-5
d_call: NA
cdr3_nt: TGCAGCCGTGGGCTCCGCGCGGGAGAGACCCAGTACTTC
cdr3_aa: CSRGLRAGETQYF

v_call: TRBV12-3/TRBV12-4
clone_size: NA
j_call: TRBJ2-7
d_call: NA
cdr3_nt: TGTGCCAGCAGTTTAGGCAGGGCCAGCGAGCAGTACTTC
cdr3_aa: CASSLGRASEQYF

v_call: TRBV6-4
clone_size: NA
j_call: TRBJ2-1
d_call: TRBD2
cdr3_nt: TGTGCCAGCAGTGACTCTCGGACTAGCGGGGTAAGCTCCTACAATGAGCAGTTCTTC
cdr3_aa: CASSDSRTSGVSSYNEQFF

v_call: TRBV18
clone_size: NA
j_call: TRBJ2-3
d_call: NA
cdr3_nt: TGTGCCAGCTCACCAAGGGGAGGCGCGCCTCACACAGATACGCAGTATTTT
cdr3_aa: CASSPRGGAPHTDTQYF

v_call: TRBV19
clone_size: NA
j_call: TRBJ1-5
d_call: TRBD1
cdr3_nt: TGTGCCAGTAGAGGGGGACAGGGCGGCAATCAGCCCCAGCATTTT
cdr3_aa: CASRGGQGGNQPQHF

v_call: TRBV20-1
clone_size: NA
j_call: TRBJ2-3
d_call: NA
cdr3_nt: TGCAGTGCACCAGCGGCTACGCAGTATTTT
cdr3_aa: CSAPAATQYF

v_call: TRBV6-4
clone_size: NA
j_call: TRBJ2-3
d_call: NA
cdr3_nt: TGTGCCAGCAGCTCCTTGAATACGCAGTATTTT
cdr3_aa: CASSSLNTQYF

v_call: TRBV28
clone_size: NA
j_call: TRBJ2-5
d_call: TRBD2
cdr3_nt: TGTGCCAGCAGCCCCGGGACTAGCGACTCGGAGACCCAGTACTTC
cdr3_aa: CASSPGTSDSETQYF

v_call: TRBV12-3/TRBV12-4
clone_size: NA
j_call: TRBJ2-1
d_call: NA
cdr3_nt: TGTGCCAGCAGGACGCGGTACAATGAGCAGTTCTTC
cdr3_aa: CASRTRYNEQFF

v_call: TRBV10-3
clone_size: NA
j_call: TRBJ1-1
d_call: TRBD1
cdr3_nt: TGTGCCATCACCCCCGGACAGGGCATCGCTGAAGCTTTCTTT
cdr3_aa: CAITPGQGIAEAFF

v_call: TRBV6-5
clone_size: NA
j_call: TRBJ1-2
d_call: TRBD1
cdr3_nt: TGTGCCAGCAGTGCGGACAGGGACAACTATGGCTACACCTTC
cdr3_aa: CASSADRDNYGYTF

v_call: TRBV28
clone_size: few
j_call: TRBJ2-7
d_call: NA
cdr3_nt: TGTGCCAGCAGTGGCCCAAACTACGAGCAGTACTTC
cdr3_aa: CASSGPNYEQYF

v_call: TRBV28
clone_size: NA
j_call: TRBJ2-5
d_call: NA
cdr3_nt: TGTGCCAGCAACCGTGGGGGCGATCTGGAGACCCAGTACTTC
cdr3_aa: CASNRGGDLETQYF

v_call: TRBV7-3
clone_size: few
j_call: TRBJ1-2
d_call: TRBD1
cdr3_nt: TGTGCCAGCAGCTTAATGGGACAGGGGATGGATTACACCTTC
cdr3_aa: CASSLMGQGMDYTF

v_call: TRBV24-1
clone_size: NA
j_call: TRBJ2-5
d_call: NA
cdr3_nt: TGTGCCACCAGCTGGGGCAACCAAGAGACCCAGTACTTC
cdr3_aa: CATSWGNQETQYF

v_call: TRBV7-3
clone_size: NA
j_call: TRBJ2-3
d_call: NA
cdr3_nt: TGTGCCAGCAGTTTACCCCCCCCGGACCTAATAGGAGATACGCAGTATTTT
cdr3_aa: CASSLPPPDLIGDTQYF

v_call: TRBV12-3/TRBV12-4
clone_size: few
j_call: TRBJ2-7
d_call: NA
cdr3_nt: TGTGCCAGCAGTTTGGTGAAGGCCTACGAGCAGTACTTC
cdr3_aa: CASSLVKAYEQYF

v_call: TRBV5-1
clone_size: NA
j_call: TRBJ1-4
d_call: TRBD1
cdr3_nt: TGCGCCAGCAGCCCCGGGGACAGGATGGGTAGGGAACTGTTTTTT
cdr3_aa: CASSPGDRMGRELFF

v_call: TRBV7-2
clone_size: NA
j_call: TRBJ2-7
d_call: NA
cdr3_nt: TGTGCCAGCAGCTTAGCGAATGATTTTAGCTCCTACGAGCAGTACTTC
cdr3_aa: CASSLANDFSSYEQYF

v_call: TRBV29-1
clone_size: NA
j_call: TRBJ2-3
d_call: NA
cdr3_nt: TGCAGCGTTGTAATTCAAGCCGGAACAAGAGATACGCAGTATTTT
cdr3_aa: CSVVIQAGTRDTQYF

v_call: TRBV4-1
clone_size: NA
j_call: TRBJ2-7
d_call: TRBD1
cdr3_nt: TGCGCCAGCAGCCAAGTCCGACAGGGACAGAACCACGAGCAGTACTTC
cdr3_aa: CASSQVRQGQNHEQYF

v_call: TRBV6-5
clone_size: NA
j_call: TRBJ2-1
d_call: NA
cdr3_nt: TGTGCCAGCAGTTACTCACCACCTACAAGAGCCTCCTACAATGAGCAGTTCTTC
cdr3_aa: CASSYSPPTRASYNEQFF

v_call: TRBV4-1
clone_size: NA
j_call: TRBJ2-1
d_call: NA
cdr3_nt: TGCGCCAGCAGCCAAGTAGACAGTGTTCCCTCGTTCGAGCAGTTCTTC
cdr3_aa: CASSQVDSVPSFEQFF

v_call: TRBV5-1
clone_size: once
j_call: TRBJ2-1
d_call: TRBD2
cdr3_nt: TGCGCCAGCAGCTTATTTTCTAGCGGGGACTACAATGAGCAGTTCTTC
cdr3_aa: CASSLFSSGDYNEQFF

v_call: TRBV6-5
clone_size: NA
j_call: TRBJ2-1
d_call: TRBD2
cdr3_nt: TGTGCCAGCAGTTACTCAACTAGCGGCCTTTACAATGAGCAGTTCTTC
cdr3_aa: CASSYSTSGLYNEQFF

v_call: TRBV7-2
clone_size: many
j_call: TRBJ2-6
d_call: NA
cdr3_nt: TGTGCCAGCAGCCAATACTTCTCTGGGGCCAACGTCCTGACTTTC
cdr3_aa: CASSQYFSGANVLTF

v_call: TRBV20-1
clone_size: once
j_call: TRBJ2-5
d_call: NA
cdr3_nt: TGCAGTGCTAGAGAGGCGCGAACCCAGTACTTC
cdr3_aa: CSAREARTQYF

v_call: TRBV7-2
clone_size: NA
j_call: TRBJ1-2
d_call: NA
cdr3_nt: TGTGCCGGCAGCTCCGGGGGGGGGTATGGCTACACCTTC
cdr3_aa: CAGSSGGGYGYTF

v_call: TRBV5-1
clone_size: NA
j_call: TRBJ2-1
d_call: NA
cdr3_nt: TGCGCCAGCAGCGGCGGAATGGACAGCGATGAGCAGTTCTTC
cdr3_aa: CASSGGMDSDEQFF

v_call: TRBV29-1
clone_size: NA
j_call: TRBJ2-7
d_call: TRBD2
cdr3_nt: TGCAGCGTTGAGGGGCGGCGGGAGTCCTACGAGCAGTACTTC
cdr3_aa: CSVEGRRESYEQYF

v_call: TRBV7-2
clone_size: few
j_call: TRBJ1-4
d_call: NA
cdr3_nt: NA
cdr3_aa: CASRSSFGAGNEKLFF

v_call: TRBV4-1
clone_size: NA
j_call: TRBJ2-5
d_call: TRBD1
cdr3_nt: TGCGCCAGCAGCCAAAACTCAATCGGGACAGGGAGGGCCCAGTACTTC
cdr3_aa: CASSQNSIGTGRAQYF

v_call: TRBV2
clone_size: few
j_call: TRBJ2-7
d_call: TRBD2
cdr3_nt: TGTGCCAGCAGTGTAGTTACTAGCGGACCCTACGAGCAGTACTTC
cdr3_aa: CASSVVTSGPYEQYF

v_call: TRBV10-3
clone_size: NA
j_call: TRBJ2-7
d_call: NA
cdr3_nt: TGTGCCATCAGTGAGTCCACGGCCCTCTACGAGCAGTACTTC
cdr3_aa: CAISESTALYEQYF

v_call: TRBV29-1
clone_size: NA
j_call: TRBJ2-7
d_call: NA
cdr3_nt: TGCAGCGTTGTGGGTCGTGGGGGGCCCTTGGGTGAGCAGTACTTC
cdr3_aa: CSVVGRGGPLGEQYF

v_call: TRBV10-3
clone_size: NA
j_call: TRBJ2-3
d_call: NA
cdr3_nt: TGTGCCATCAGTGAGTCAGAGCTAGATACGCAGTATTTT
cdr3_aa: CAISESELDTQYF

v_call: TRBV2
clone_size: few
j_call: TRBJ1-5
d_call: NA
cdr3_nt: TGTGCCAGCAGTGAAAGTTTCTCCAATCAGCCCCAGCATTTT
cdr3_aa: CASSESFSNQPQHF

v_call: TRBV15
clone_size: few
j_call: TRBJ2-7
d_call: TRBD1
cdr3_nt: TGTGCCACCAGCCACCGGGACAGCCTCTCCTACGAGCAGTACTTC
cdr3_aa: CATSHRDSLSYEQYF

v_call: TRBV4-1
clone_size: NA
j_call: TRBJ1-2
d_call: NA
cdr3_nt: TGCGCCAGCAGTCTCCCGGGACCGAGGAGAAGTAAAGCTAACTATGGCTACACCTTC
cdr3_aa: CASSLPGPRRSKANYGYTF

v_call: TRBV5-1
clone_size: NA
j_call: TRBJ2-7
d_call: NA
cdr3_nt: TGCGCCAGCAGCTTGGTAGGAACTAGCAGCTACGAGCAGTACTTC
cdr3_aa: CASSLVGTSSYEQYF

v_call: TRBV2
clone_size: few
j_call: TRBJ2-1
d_call: TRBD2
cdr3_nt: TGTGCCAGCAGTAGCGTTAGCGGGGAATACAATGAGCAGTTCTTC
cdr3_aa: CASSSVSGEYNEQFF

v_call: TRBV20-1
clone_size: NA
j_call: TRBJ1-1
d_call: NA
cdr3_nt: TGCAGTGCTAGAGCGGTAACCAGCATGAACACTGAAGCTTTCTTT
cdr3_aa: CSARAVTSMNTEAFF

v_call: TRBV7-6
clone_size: NA
j_call: TRBJ1-1
d_call: TRBD1
cdr3_nt: TGTGCCAGCAGCGCGGCGACAGGGGGGGACACTGAAGCTTTCTTT
cdr3_aa: CASSAATGGDTEAFF

v_call: TRBV6-5
clone_size: NA
j_call: TRBJ1-6
d_call: TRBD1
cdr3_nt: TGTGCCAGCAGTAAGGGACAGACGGGAAATTCACCCCTCCACTTT
cdr3_aa: CASSKGQTGNSPLHF

v_call: TRBV28
clone_size: NA
j_call: TRBJ2-5
d_call: NA
cdr3_nt: TGTGCCAGCAGTTTAATGAAAGAGACCCAGTACTTC
cdr3_aa: CASSLMKETQYF

v_call: TRBV3-1
clone_size: NA
j_call: TRBJ2-1
d_call: NA
cdr3_nt: TGTGCCAGCAGCCAAGAACTTACGGGAGTCTCGGGCAATGAGCAGTTCTTC
cdr3_aa: CASSQELTGVSGNEQFF

v_call: TRBV7-2
clone_size: NA
j_call: TRBJ2-3
d_call: TRBD2
cdr3_nt: TGTGCCAGCAGCTTCTCGGGACTAGCGGGAGGGGGGTATTTT
cdr3_aa: CASSFSGLAGGGYF